The rows below give T cell receptor beta chains drawn from one sample of a study of T cells in Graves' hyperthyroidism and ophthalmopathy. Using its own MiXCR run on the multiplex PCR reads, TCRdb lists one record per CDR3 protein. In the table there are 250,000 to 300,000 distinct CDR3 sequences, approximately 14% of which are singletons. The sample consisted of blood. All receptors derive from a middle-aged woman with Graves' hyperthyroidism. Each CDR3 is given with its conserved first and last residue. Fields, in order: CDR3 protein, CDR3 DNA, J gene, D gene, clone size, V gene. D genes are given only for firm matches. The size entry is marked missing in some rows and otherwise reads once, few, many or a size class.

CASSLELLLQPGGFENTEAFF,TGTGCCAGCAGCTTAGAATTACTTTTGCAGCCAGGGGGTTTTGAGAACACTGAAGCTTTCTTT,TRBJ1-1,TRBD1,many,TRBV11-3
CASSPGTSAYNEQFF,TGTGCCAGTAGCCCGGGGACTAGCGCCTACAATGAGCAGTTCTTC,TRBJ2-1,TRBD2,many,TRBV19
CASTRLAGRDTQYF,TGTGCCAGCACCAGGCTAGCGGGAAGAGATACGCAGTATTTT,TRBJ2-3,TRBD2,NA,TRBV28
CASSVGVGQVQETQYF,TGTGCCAGCAGCGTAGGCGTGGGACAGGTCCAAGAGACCCAGTACTTC,TRBJ2-5,TRBD1,NA,TRBV11-2
CASSVGSAGETQYF,TGTGCCAGCAGCGTAGGGTCAGCCGGAGAGACCCAGTACTTC,TRBJ2-5,NA,NA,TRBV9
CASSRTGLTDTQYF,TGTGCCAGCAGTCGGACAGGCCTCACAGATACGCAGTATTTT,TRBJ2-3,TRBD1,many,TRBV6-1
CASSLDGAGYSNQPQHF,TGTGCCAGCAGCTTAGATGGGGCAGGTTATAGCAATCAGCCCCAGCATTTT,TRBJ1-5,NA,many,TRBV11-2
CASSLDRGTYEQYF,TGTGCCAGCAGTTTAGATAGGGGGACCTACGAGCAGTACTTC,TRBJ2-7,NA,many,TRBV12-3/TRBV12-4
CASSPIGGPNQPQHF,TGTGCCAGCAGTCCTATAGGGGGGCCTAATCAGCCCCAGCATTTT,TRBJ1-5,NA,many,TRBV5-5
CASSPAPVATDTQYF,TGTGCCAGCTCACCAGCCCCGGTTGCCACAGATACGCAGTATTTT,TRBJ2-3,NA,many,TRBV18
CSARPARLGEQFF,TGCAGTGCTAGACCCGCTAGGTTAGGTGAGCAGTTCTTC,TRBJ2-1,NA,many,TRBV20-1
CASSHPIQGNYGYTF,TGCGCCAGCAGCCATCCCATACAGGGTAACTATGGCTACACCTTC,TRBJ1-2,NA,few,TRBV4-1
CASSPGTSGRTEQFF,TGTGCCAGCAGCCCCGGGACTAGCGGGAGAACTGAGCAGTTCTTC,TRBJ2-1,TRBD2,many,TRBV3-1
CASSEFAGGPTLTQYF,TGTGCCAGCAGTGAATTTGCGGGAGGGCCCACCCTTACGCAGTATTTT,TRBJ2-3,TRBD2,many,TRBV2
CASSYSQTGTSSYEQYF,TGTGCCAGCAGTTACTCTCAAACCGGGACTAGCTCCTACGAGCAGTACTTC,TRBJ2-7,TRBD2,many,TRBV6-5
CASSHRGPEGGYTF,TGTGCCAGCAGCCACCGAGGCCCGGAGGGGGGCTACACCTTC,TRBJ1-2,NA,many,TRBV3-1
CASSGGRLNTQYF,TGTGCCAGTTCGGGAGGCAGGCTAAATACGCAGTATTTT,TRBJ2-3,TRBD2,many,TRBV7-2
CATSGGGGRSNQPQHF,TGTGCCACCAGCGGAGGGGGGGGGAGAAGCAATCAGCCCCAGCATTTT,TRBJ1-5,NA,many,TRBV24-1
CASSPERGRGLWEQFF,TGTGCCAGCTCACCAGAGCGGGGTAGGGGTTTATGGGAGCAGTTCTTC,TRBJ2-1,TRBD2,NA,TRBV18
CASSSTGLAGPDTQYF,TGTGCCAGCAGCTCGACGGGGCTAGCGGGACCAGATACGCAGTATTTT,TRBJ2-3,TRBD2,NA,TRBV11-3
CATSRGGGGSGTEAFF,TGTGCCACCAGCAGAGGGGGTGGGGGAAGCGGCACTGAAGCTTTCTTT,TRBJ1-1,NA,many,TRBV15
CASKGLAGPGEQFF,TGTGCCAGCAAGGGACTAGCGGGACCCGGAGAGCAGTTCTTC,TRBJ2-1,TRBD2,few,TRBV3-1
CASSPLQGADDTGELFF,TGTGCCAGCAGTCCCTTACAGGGGGCAGACGACACCGGGGAGCTGTTTTTT,TRBJ2-2,TRBD1,many,TRBV6-1
CASSTPAGVDYGYTF,TGTGCCAGCAGCACCCCGGCGGGGGTGGACTATGGCTACACCTTC,TRBJ1-2,NA,few,TRBV5-6
CATNRPEAEAFF,TGTGCCACCAACCGACCCGAGGCTGAAGCTTTCTTT,TRBJ1-1,NA,few,TRBV6-1
CASSFQATGTDTQYF,TGTGCCAGCAGTTTCCAGGCTACGGGGACAGATACGCAGTATTTT,TRBJ2-3,NA,NA,TRBV27
CASSLLREAFF,TGTGCCAGCTCACTTCTCCGGGAGGCTTTCTTT,TRBJ1-1,NA,many,TRBV18
CASNRGRTETQYF,TGTGCCAGTAACCGCGGGAGGACGGAGACCCAGTACTTC,TRBJ2-5,TRBD2,NA,TRBV7-2
CSARGGRDYEQYF,TGCAGTGCTCGGGGGGGCAGGGACTACGAGCAGTACTTC,TRBJ2-7,TRBD2,NA,TRBV20-1
CAWRTSGLTEQFF,TGTGCCTGGCGGACTAGCGGATTGACGGAGCAGTTCTTC,TRBJ2-1,TRBD2,many,TRBV30
CATRTGGVYEQYF,TGTGCCACCAGGACAGGGGGTGTCTACGAGCAGTACTTC,TRBJ2-7,TRBD1,many,TRBV6-1
CASSYPGFVGYTF,TGTGCCAGCAGTTACCCAGGGTTTGTCGGCTACACCTTC,TRBJ1-2,NA,many,TRBV12-3/TRBV12-4
CSARDTNRETQYF,TGCAGTGCTAGAGATACGAACAGGGAGACCCAGTACTTC,TRBJ2-5,NA,NA,TRBV20-1
CASGLVLGGRTDTQYF,TGTGCTAGTGGTTTGGTATTGGGGGGGCGCACAGATACGCAGTATTTT,TRBJ2-3,NA,few,TRBV12-5
CASSGRTGDGYTF,TGCGCCAGCAGCGGTCGGACAGGGGATGGCTACACCTTC,TRBJ1-2,TRBD1,many,TRBV5-1
CASSPSTGDNQPQHF,TGTGCCAGCAGCCCTTCGACAGGAGACAATCAGCCCCAGCATTTT,TRBJ1-5,NA,NA,TRBV7-8
CASSLWLAGGEQYF,TGTGCCAGCAGCTTATGGCTAGCGGGAGGGGAGCAGTACTTC,TRBJ2-7,TRBD2,many,TRBV7-8